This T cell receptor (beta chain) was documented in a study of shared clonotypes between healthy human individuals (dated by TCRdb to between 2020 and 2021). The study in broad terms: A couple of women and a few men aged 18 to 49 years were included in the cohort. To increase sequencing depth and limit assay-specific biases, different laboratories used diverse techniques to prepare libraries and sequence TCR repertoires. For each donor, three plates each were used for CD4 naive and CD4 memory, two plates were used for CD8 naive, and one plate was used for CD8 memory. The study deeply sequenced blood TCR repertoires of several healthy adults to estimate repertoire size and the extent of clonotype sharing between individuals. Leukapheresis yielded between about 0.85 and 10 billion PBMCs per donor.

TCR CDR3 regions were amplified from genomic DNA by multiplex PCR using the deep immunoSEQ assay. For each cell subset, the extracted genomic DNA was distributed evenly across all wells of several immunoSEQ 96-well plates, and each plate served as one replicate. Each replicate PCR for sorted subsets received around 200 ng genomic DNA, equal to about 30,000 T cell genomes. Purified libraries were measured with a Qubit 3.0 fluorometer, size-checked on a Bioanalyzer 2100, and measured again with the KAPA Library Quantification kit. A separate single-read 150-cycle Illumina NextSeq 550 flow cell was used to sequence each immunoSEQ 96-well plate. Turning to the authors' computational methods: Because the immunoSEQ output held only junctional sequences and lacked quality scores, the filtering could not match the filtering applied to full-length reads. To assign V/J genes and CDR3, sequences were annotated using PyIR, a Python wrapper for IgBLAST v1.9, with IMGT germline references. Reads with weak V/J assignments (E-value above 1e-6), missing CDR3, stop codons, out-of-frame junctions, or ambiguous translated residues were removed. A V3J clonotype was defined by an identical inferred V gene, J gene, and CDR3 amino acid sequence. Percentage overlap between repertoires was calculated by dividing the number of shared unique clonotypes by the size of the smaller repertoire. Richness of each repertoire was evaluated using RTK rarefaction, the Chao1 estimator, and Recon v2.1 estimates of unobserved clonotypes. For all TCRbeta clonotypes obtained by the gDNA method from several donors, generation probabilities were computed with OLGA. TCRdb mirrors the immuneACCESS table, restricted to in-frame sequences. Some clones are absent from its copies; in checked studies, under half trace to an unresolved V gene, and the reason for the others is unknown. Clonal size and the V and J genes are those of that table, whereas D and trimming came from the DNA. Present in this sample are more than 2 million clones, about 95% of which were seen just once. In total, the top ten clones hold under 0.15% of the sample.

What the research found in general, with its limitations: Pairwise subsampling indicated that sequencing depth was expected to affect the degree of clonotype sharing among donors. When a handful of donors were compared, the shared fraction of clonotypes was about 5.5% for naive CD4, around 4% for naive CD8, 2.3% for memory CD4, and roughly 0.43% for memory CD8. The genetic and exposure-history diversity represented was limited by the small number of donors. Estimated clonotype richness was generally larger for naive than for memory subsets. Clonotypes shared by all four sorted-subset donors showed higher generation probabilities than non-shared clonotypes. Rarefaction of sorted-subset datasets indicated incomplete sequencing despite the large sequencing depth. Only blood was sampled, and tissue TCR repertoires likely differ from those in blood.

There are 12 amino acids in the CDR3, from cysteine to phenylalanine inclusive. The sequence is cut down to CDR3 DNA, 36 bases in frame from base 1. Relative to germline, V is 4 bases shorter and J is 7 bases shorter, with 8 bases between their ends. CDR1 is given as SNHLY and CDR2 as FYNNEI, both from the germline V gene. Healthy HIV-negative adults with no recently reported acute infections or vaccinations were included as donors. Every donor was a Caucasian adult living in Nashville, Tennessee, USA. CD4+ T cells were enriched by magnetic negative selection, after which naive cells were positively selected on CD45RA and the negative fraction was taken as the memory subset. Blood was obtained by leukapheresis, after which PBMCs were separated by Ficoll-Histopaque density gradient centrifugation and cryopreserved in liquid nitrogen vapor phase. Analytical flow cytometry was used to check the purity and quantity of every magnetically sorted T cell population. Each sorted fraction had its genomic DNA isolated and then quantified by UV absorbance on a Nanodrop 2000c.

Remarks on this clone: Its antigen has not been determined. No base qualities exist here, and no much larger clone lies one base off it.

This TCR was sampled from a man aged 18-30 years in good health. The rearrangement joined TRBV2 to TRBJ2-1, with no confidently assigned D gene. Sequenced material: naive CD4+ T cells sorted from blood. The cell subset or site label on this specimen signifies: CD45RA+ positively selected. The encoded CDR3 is CASSVHGNEQFF. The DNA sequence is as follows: TGTGCCAGCAGTGTCCACGGGAATGAGCAGTTCTTC.